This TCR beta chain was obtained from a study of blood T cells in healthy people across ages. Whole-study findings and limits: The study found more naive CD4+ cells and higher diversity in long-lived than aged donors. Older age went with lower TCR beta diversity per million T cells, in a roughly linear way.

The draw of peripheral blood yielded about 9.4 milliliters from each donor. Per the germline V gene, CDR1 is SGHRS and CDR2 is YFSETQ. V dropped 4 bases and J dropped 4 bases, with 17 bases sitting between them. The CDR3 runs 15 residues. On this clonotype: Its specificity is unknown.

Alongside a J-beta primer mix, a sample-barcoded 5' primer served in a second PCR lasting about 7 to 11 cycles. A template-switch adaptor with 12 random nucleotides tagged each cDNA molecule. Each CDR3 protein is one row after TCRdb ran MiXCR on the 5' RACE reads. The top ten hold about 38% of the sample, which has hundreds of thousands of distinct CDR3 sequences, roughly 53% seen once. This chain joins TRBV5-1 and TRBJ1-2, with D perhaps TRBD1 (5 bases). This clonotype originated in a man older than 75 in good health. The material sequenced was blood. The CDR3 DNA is TGCGCCAGCAGCACGACAGCGACCCCACCCTATGGCTACACCTTC. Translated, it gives CASSTTATPPYGYTF.